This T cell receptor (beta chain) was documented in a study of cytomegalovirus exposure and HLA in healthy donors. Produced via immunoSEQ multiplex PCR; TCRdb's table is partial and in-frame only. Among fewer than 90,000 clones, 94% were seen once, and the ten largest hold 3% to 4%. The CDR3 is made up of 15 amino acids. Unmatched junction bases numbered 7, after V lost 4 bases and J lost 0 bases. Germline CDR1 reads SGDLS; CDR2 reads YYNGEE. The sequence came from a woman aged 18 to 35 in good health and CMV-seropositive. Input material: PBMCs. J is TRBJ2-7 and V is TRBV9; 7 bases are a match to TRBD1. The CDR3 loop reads CASSSPTGSSYEQYF. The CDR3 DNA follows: TGTGCCAGCAGCTCGCCGACAGGGAGCTCCTACGAGCAGTACTTC.